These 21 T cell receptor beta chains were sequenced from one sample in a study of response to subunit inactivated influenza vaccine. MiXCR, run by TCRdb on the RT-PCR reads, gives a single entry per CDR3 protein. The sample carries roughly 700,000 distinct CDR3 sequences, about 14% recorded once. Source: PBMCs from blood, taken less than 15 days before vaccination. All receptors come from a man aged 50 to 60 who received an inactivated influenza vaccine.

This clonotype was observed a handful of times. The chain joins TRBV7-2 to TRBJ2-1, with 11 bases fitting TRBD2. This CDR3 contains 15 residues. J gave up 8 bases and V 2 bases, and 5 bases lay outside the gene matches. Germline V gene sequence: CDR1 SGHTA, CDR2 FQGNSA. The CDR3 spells CASSLSSGGAYEQFF. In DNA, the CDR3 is TGTGCCAGCAGCTTAAGTAGCGGGGGGGCCTATGAGCAGTTCTTC. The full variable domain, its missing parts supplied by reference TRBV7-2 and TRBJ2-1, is GAGVSQSPSNKVTEKGKDVELRCDPISGHTALYWYRQSLGQGLEFLIYFQGNSAPDKSGLPSDRFSAERTGGSVSTLTIQRTQQEDSAVYLCASSLSSGGAYEQFFGPGTRLTVL.

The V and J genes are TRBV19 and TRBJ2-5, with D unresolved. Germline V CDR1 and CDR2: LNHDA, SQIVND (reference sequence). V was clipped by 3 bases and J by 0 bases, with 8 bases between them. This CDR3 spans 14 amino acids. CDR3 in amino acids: CASSIGQYQETQYF. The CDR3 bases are TGTGCCAGTAGTATCGGGCAGTACCAAGAGACCCAGTACTTC.

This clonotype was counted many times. The DNA of the CDR3 is TGCGCCAGCGCCCCGGGAGTAACAGATACGCAGTATTTT. Its translation is CASAPGVTDTQYF. The genes are TRBV5-1 and TRBJ2-3; D might be TRBD2 (6 bases). Germline assignment: CDR1 SGHRS and CDR2 YFSETQ. Trimming removed 7 bases at V and 3 bases at J, with 12 bases between. The CDR3 spans 13 residues.

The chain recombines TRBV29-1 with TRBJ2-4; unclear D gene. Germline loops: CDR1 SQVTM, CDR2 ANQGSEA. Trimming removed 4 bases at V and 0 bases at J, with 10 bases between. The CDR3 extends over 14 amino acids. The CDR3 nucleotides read TGCAGCGTTGTAGGGAAACTAGCCAAAAACATTCAGTACTTC. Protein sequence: CSVVGKLAKNIQYF.

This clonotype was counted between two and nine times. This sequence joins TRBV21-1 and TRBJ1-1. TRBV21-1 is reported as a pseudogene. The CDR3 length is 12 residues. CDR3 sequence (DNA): TGTGCCGACTGTAGGGGACTCACTGAAGCTTTCTTT. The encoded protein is CADCRGLTEAFF.

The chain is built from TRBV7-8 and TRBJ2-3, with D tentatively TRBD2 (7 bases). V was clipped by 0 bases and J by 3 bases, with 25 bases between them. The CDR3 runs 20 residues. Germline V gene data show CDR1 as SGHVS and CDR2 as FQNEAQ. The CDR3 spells CASSLAMGASGAKRTDTQYF. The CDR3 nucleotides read TGTGCCAGCAGCTTAGCCATGGGGGCTAGCGGAGCTAAGCGGACAGATACGCAGTATTTT.

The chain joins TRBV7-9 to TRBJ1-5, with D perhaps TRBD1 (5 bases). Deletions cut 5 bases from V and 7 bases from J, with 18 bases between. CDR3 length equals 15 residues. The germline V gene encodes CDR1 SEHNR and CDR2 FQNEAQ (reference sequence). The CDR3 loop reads CASSIGTGVRQPQHF. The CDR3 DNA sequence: TGTGCCAGCAGCATAGGGACGGGGGTGCGCCAGCCCCAGCATTTT.

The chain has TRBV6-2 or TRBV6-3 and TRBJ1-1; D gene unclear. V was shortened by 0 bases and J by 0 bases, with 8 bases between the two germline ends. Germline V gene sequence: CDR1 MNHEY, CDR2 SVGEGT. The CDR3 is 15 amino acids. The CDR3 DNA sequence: TGTGCCAGCAGTTACTCACCAGGTATGAACACTGAAGCTTTCTTT. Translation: CASSYSPGMNTEAFF.

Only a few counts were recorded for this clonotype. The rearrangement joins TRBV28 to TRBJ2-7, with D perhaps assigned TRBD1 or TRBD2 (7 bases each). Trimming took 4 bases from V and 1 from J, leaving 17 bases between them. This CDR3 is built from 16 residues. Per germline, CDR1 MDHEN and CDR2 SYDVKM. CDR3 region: CASSSGGGAASYEQYF. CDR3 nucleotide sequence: TGTGCCAGCAGTTCAGGGGGGGGCGCCGCTTCCTACGAGCAGTACTTC.

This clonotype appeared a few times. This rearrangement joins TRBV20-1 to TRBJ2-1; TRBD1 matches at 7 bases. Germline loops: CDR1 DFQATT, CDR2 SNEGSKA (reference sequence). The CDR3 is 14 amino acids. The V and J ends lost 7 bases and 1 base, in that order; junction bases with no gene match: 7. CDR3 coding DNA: TGCAGTGTAGGGCGGACAGGATCCTACAATGAGCAGTTCTTC. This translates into CSVGRTGSYNEQFF.

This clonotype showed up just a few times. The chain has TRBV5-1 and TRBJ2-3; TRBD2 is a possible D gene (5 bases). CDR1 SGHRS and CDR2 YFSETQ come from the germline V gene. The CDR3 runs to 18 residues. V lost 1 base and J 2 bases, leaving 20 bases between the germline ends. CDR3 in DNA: TGCGCCAGCAGCTTGTCCGTCGTTGGACTGAGGCTCACAGATACGCAGTATTTT. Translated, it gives CASSLSVVGLRLTDTQYF.

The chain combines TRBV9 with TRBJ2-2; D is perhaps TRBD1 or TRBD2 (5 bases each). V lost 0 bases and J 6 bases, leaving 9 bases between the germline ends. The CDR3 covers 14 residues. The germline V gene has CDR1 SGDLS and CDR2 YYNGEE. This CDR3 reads CASSVVGAPGELFF. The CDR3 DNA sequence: TGTGCCAGCAGCGTAGTCGGGGCCCCCGGGGAGCTGTTTTTT.

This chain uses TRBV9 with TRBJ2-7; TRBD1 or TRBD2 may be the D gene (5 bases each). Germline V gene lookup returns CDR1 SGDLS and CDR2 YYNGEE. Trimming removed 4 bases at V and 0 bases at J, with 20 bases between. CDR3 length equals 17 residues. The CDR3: CASSTNPGPASSYEQYF. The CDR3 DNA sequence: TGTGCCAGCAGCACAAATCCGGGACCGGCTAGCTCCTACGAGCAGTACTTC.

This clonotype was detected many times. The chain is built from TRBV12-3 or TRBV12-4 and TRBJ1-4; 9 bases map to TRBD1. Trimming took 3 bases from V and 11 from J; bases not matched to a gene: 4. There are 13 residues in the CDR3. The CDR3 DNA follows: TGTGCCAGCAGTTTTACAGGGGGCGCGAAACTGTTTTTT. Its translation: CASSFTGGAKLFF.

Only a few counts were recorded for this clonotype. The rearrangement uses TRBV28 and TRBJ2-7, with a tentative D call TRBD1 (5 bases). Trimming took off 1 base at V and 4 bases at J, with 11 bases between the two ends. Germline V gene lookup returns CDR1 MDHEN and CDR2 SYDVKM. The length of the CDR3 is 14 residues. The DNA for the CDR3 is TGTGCCAGCAGTTTATCTAGGGGCGCGTACGAGCAGTACTTC. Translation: CASSLSRGAYEQYF.

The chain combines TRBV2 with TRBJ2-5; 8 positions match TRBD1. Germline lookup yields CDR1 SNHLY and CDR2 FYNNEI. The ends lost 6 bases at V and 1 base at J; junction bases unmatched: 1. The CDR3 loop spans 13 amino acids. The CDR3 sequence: CASRTGAQETQYF. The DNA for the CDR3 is TGTGCCAGCAGGACAGGGGCCCAAGAGACCCAGTACTTC.

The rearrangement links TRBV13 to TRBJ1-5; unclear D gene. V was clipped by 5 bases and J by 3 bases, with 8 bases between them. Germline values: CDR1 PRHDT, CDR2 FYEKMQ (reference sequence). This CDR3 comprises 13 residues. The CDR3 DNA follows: TGTGCCAGCAGCCCTCGTCCCAATCAGCCCCAGCATTTT. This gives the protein CASSPRPNQPQHF.

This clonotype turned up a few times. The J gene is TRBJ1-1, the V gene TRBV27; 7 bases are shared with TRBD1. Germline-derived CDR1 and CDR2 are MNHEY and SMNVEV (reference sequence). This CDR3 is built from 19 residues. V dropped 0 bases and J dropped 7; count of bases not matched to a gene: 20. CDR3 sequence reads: CASSLSGQALSSVLGEAFF. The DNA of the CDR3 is TGTGCCAGCAGTTTATCTGGACAGGCGCTCTCCTCCGTCCTTGGTGAAGCTTTCTTT.

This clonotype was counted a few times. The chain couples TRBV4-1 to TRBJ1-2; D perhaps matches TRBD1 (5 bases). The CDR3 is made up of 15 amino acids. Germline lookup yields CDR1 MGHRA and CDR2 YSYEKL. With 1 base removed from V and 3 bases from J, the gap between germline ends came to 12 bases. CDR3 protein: CASSQVGGTYYGYTF. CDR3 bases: TGCGCCAGCAGCCAAGTGGGGGGGACCTACTATGGCTACACCTTC.

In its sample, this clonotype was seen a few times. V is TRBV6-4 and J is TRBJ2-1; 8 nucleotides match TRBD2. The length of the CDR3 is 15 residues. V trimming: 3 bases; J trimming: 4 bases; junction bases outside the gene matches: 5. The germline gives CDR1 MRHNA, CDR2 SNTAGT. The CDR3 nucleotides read TGTGCCAGCAGTGAAGTACTAGCGGCATACAATGAGCAGTTCTTC. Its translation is CASSEVLAAYNEQFF.

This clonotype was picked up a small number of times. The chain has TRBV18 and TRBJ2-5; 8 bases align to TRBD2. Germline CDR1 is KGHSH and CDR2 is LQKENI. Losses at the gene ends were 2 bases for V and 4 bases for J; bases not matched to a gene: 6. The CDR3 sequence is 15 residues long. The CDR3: CASSPGGRLGETQYF. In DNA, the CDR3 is TGTGCCAGCTCACCAGGCGGGAGGCTAGGAGAGACCCAGTACTTC. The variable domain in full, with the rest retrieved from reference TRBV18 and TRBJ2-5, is NAGVMQNPRHLVRRRGQEARLRCSPMKGHSHVYWYRQLPEEGLKFMVYLQKENIIDESGMPKERFSAEFPKEGPSILRIQQVVRGDSAAYFCASSPGGRLGETQYFGPGTRLLVL.